This T cell receptor (beta chain) appears in the sequencing data of a study of vaccination and CD4 T cells after COVID-19. Study summary: Post-COVID sampling occurred a median approximately 99 days after diagnosis (range 35 to 161). Post-vaccine sample collection happened at a median of about ten weeks after dose two, ranging 14 to 241.

As for this clonotype: The antigen is unknown.

Regarding treatment: roughly 10-day PBMC culture with coronavirus spike peptide pools or control peptides (ViraFEST assay). At the Johns Hopkins FTIC core, DNA taken from cultured CD4+ T cells was sequenced by way of the Oncomine TCR Beta short-read assay. One entry per CDR3 protein results from TCRdb running MiXCR on the PCR reads. The sample consists of about 20,000 distinct CDR3 sequences, roughly 47% of them appearing once. Germline CDR1 is DFQATT and CDR2 is SNEGSKA (reference sequence). The CDR3 runs 12 residues. Trimming removed 1 base from V and 3 bases from J, with 7 bases in between. The receptor was derived from a human donor who had recovered from COVID-19. J is TRBJ2-7 and V is TRBV20-1; D not certain. Sequencing used CD4+ T cells from blood, cultured in vitro. The chain's CDR3 is CSARVDSYEQYF. The CDR3 region has the DNA TGCAGTGCTAGAGTGGATAGCTACGAGCAGTACTTC.